These 16 T cell receptor beta chains were all obtained from the same sample, sequenced in a study of beta chain features in type 1 diabetes. What was sequenced were expressed TCRB transcripts, since all of the isolated RNA had been reverse transcribed. The repertoire was sequenced with immunoSEQ multiplex PCR; TCRdb's copy has only in-frame clones and lacks some. The repertoire includes about 900,000 clones, about 17% of them detected once, and 0.023% sits in the top ten. Source material: naive CD4+ T cells from blood. All receptors come from a young woman in good health.

The rearrangement uses TRBV7-2 and TRBJ1-5, with 10 bases that match TRBD1. V lost 5 bases, J lost 2 bases, and 6 bases stayed unmatched. Germline V gene lookup returns CDR1 SGHTA and CDR2 FQGNSA. This CDR3 region has 16 residues. In nucleotides, the CDR3 is TGTGCCAGCAGCCGACAGGGGGCGCTCGGCAATCAGCCCCAGCATTTT. Translated: CASSRQGALGNQPQHF.

J is TRBJ2-3 and V is TRBV7-3; D not resolved. Per the germline V gene, CDR1 is SGHTA and CDR2 is FQGTGA. CDR3 length equals 14 residues. The ends were cut back, 2 bases at V and 0 bases at J, with 6 bases in the middle. This chain's CDR3 is CASSLVASTDTQYF. In DNA, the CDR3 is TGTGCCAGCAGCTTAGTGGCCAGCACAGATACGCAGTATTTT.

V gene TRBV19 combines with J gene TRBJ1-4; no definite D call. V lost 8 bases, J lost 8 bases, and 15 bases lay in between. CDR1 is LNHDA, CDR2 SQIVND, per germline (reference sequence). The CDR3 is 13 amino acids. CDR3 coding DNA: TGTGCCAGTTCGACAAACGTCGGAGAAAAACTGTTTTTT. Amino acid sequence: CASSTNVGEKLFF.

The chain couples TRBV6-1 to TRBJ1-1, with D possibly being TRBD1 (6 bases). V was clipped by 6 bases and J by 11 bases, with 13 bases between them. CDR1 is MNHNS, CDR2 SASEGT, per germline. This CDR3 is 11 amino acids long. CDR3 DNA sequence: TGTGCCAGCAGCGGGGGACATCCGGCTTTCTTT. Translation gives CASSGGHPAFF.

This sequence joins TRBV10-3 and TRBJ2-7, with D perhaps matching TRBD1 (6 bases). The length of the CDR3 is 14 residues. Germline CDR1 reads ENHRY; CDR2 reads SYGVKD. V was trimmed by 2 bases and J by 4 bases, leaving 12 bases between them. The CDR3 protein is CAISENVRGYEQYF. In DNA, the CDR3 is TGTGCCATCAGTGAGAATGTGAGGGGGTACGAGCAGTACTTC.

The chain couples TRBV7-2 to TRBJ2-2; 10 bases fit TRBD2. Germline lookup yields CDR1 SGHTA and CDR2 FQGNSA. V dropped 5 bases and J dropped 4; count of bases not matched to a gene: 4. This CDR3 contains 15 residues. CDR3 sequence reads: CASSQREGSTGELFF. The CDR3, as DNA: TGTGCCAGCAGCCAGCGGGAGGGGTCCACCGGGGAGCTGTTTTTT.

This clone was counted between two and nine times. CDR3 nucleotides: TGTGCCAGCAGCCCCGGACAGGGGAAGTACGAGCAGTACTTC. Protein: CASSPGQGKYEQYF. V and J are TRBV11-3 and TRBJ2-7; 9 bases map to TRBD1. The CDR3 runs 14 residues. V shed 5 bases, J shed 4 bases, and the junction held 6 bases outside the gene matches. The V gene's germline CDR1 is SGHNT and CDR2 YENEEA.

The chain employs TRBV7-9 and TRBJ2-2; a possible D gene is TRBD2 (6 bases). From germline, CDR1 is SEHNR and CDR2 FQNEAQ (reference sequence). Trimming shortened V by 1 base and J by 4 bases, and 13 bases separated the two germline ends. This CDR3 is built from 16 residues. The CDR3 DNA is TGTGCCAGCAGCTTAGAGGGCGGGGTCTCCACCGGGGAGCTGTTTTTT. Its protein is CASSLEGGVSTGELFF.

The table lists this clone with a few counts. The chain is built from TRBV14 and TRBJ2-1; TRBD2 matches 13 bases. V trimming: 4 bases; J trimming: 3 bases; junction bases outside the gene matches: 15. The CDR3 totals 20 residues. Germline-derived CDR1 and CDR2 are SGHDN and FVKESK. CDR3 amino acids: CASSRRAPGLAGNLYNEQFF. DNA for the CDR3: TGTGCCAGCAGCCGACGAGCCCCGGGACTAGCGGGAAACCTCTACAATGAGCAGTTCTTC.

The chain employs TRBV28 and TRBJ2-5, with 8 bases lining up with TRBD1. The better agreement between TRBJ2-7 and the DNA end casts doubt on the J call. The length of the CDR3 is 14 residues. Germline loops: CDR1 MDHEN, CDR2 SYDVKM. The CDR3 loop reads CASGETGAVYEQYF. CDR3 coding DNA: TGTGCCAGCGGAGAGACAGGGGCGGTCTACGAGCAGTACTTC.

The gene calls are TRBV7-2 and TRBJ2-7; the match to TRBD2 covers 11 bases. The CDR3 totals 15 residues. The ends lost 2 bases at V and 2 bases at J; junction bases unmatched: 2. CDR1 and CDR2 from the germline V gene are SGHTA and FQGNSA. CDR3 DNA sequence: TGTGCCAGCAGCTTAATAGCGGGAGGGACCTACGAGCAGTACTTC. Protein product: CASSLIAGGTYEQYF.

The chain carries TRBV25-1 and TRBJ1-1; 8 positions agree with TRBD1. This CDR3 is 16 amino acids long. V lost 2 bases to trimming and J lost 6 bases; unmatched junction nucleotides: 11. Germline V gene sequence: CDR1 MGHDK, CDR2 SYGVNS. CDR3 region: CASSEAAGGTRSEAFF. The DNA of the CDR3 is TGTGCCAGCAGTGAAGCGGCAGGGGGCACTAGATCTGAAGCTTTCTTT.

This clone has just a few counts. The chain couples TRBV7-2 to TRBJ2-1, with a tentative D call TRBD2 (5 bases). The CDR3 totals 15 residues. Per the germline V gene, CDR1 is SGHTA and CDR2 is FQGNSA. V was clipped by 1 base and J by 3 bases, with 10 bases between them. The CDR3 nucleotides are TGTGCCAGCAGCTTAGTGTGGGAGCGCTACAATGAGCAGTTCTTC. The encoded protein is CASSLVWERYNEQFF.

This clone was counted only a few times. The V gene is TRBV29-1, the J gene TRBJ2-5; TRBD1 matches at 7 bases. Unmatched junction bases numbered 8, after V lost 5 bases and J lost 2 bases. The CDR3 covers 14 residues. The germline CDR1 and CDR2 sequences are SQVTM and ANQGSEA. The CDR3, as DNA: TGCAGCGTTCGAACCGACAGGGAACAAGAGACCCAGTACTTC. Protein: CSVRTDREQETQYF.

This clone was counted only a few times. The chain employs TRBV6-5 and TRBJ1-5, with no clear D. The CDR3 runs to 14 residues. V dropped 5 bases and J dropped 6 bases, with 14 bases sitting between them. Germline V gene sequence: CDR1 MNHEY, CDR2 SVGAGI. Here the CDR3 reads CASSRAPGIQPQHF. For the CDR3, the DNA is TGTGCCAGCAGTCGGGCCCCGGGGATTCAGCCCCAGCATTTT.

This clone was seen more than once but under ten times. The genes are TRBV4-2 and TRBJ2-2; D gene uncertain. The ends were cut back, 2 bases at V and 8 bases at J, with 12 bases in the middle. This CDR3 is 14 amino acids long. Germline assignment: CDR1 LGHNA and CDR2 YNFKEQ. The DNA of the CDR3 is TGTGCCAGCAGCCAACTCAACGGTGGTGGGGAGCTGTTTTTT. Translated: CASSQLNGGGELFF.